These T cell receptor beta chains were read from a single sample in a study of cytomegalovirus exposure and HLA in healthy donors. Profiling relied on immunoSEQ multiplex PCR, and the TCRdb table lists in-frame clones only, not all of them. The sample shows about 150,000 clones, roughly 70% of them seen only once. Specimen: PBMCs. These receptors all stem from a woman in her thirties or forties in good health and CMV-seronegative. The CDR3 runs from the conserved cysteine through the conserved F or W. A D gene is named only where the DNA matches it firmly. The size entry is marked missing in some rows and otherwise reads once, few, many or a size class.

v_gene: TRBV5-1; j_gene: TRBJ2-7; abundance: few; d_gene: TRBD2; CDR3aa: CASGTSGTYEQYF; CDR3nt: TGCGCCAGCGGGACTAGCGGGACCTACGAGCAGTACTTC
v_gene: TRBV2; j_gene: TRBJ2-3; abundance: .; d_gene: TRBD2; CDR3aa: CASRANSGGARTDTQYF; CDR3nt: TGTGCCAGCAGGGCCAATAGCGGGGGGGCTCGCACAGATACGCAGTATTTT
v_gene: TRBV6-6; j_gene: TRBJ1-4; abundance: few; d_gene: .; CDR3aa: CASSLLGAPNEKLFF; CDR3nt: TGTGCCAGCAGTCTCCTTGGGGCACCTAATGAAAAACTGTTTTTT
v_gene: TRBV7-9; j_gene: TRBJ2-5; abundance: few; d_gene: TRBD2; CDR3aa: CASSFLGGETQYF; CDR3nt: TGTGCCAGCAGCTTTCTCGGGGGGGAGACCCAGTACTTC
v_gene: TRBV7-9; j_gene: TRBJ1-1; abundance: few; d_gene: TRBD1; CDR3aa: CASSSRDRGLTEAFF; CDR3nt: TGTGCCAGCAGTTCCCGGGACAGGGGGCTGACTGAAGCTTTCTTT
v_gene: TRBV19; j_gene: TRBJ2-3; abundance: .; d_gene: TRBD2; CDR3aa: CASSRVAGSTDTQYF; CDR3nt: TGTGCCAGTAGTAGGGTAGCGGGGAGCACAGATACGCAGTATTTT
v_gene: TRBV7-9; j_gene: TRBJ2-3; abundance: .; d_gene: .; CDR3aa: CASSLSTGTDTQYF; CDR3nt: TGTGCCAGCAGCCTATCGACAGGCACAGATACGCAGTATTTT
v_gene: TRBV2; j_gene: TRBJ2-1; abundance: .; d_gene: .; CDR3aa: CASRLRWFPSNEQFF; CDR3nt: TGTGCCAGCAGGCTCCGGTGGTTCCCGAGCAATGAGCAGTTCTTC
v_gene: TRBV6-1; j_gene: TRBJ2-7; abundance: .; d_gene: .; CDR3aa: CASKGDLAASYEQYF; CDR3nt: TGTGCCAGCAAGGGAGACTTAGCGGCCTCCTACGAGCAGTACTTC
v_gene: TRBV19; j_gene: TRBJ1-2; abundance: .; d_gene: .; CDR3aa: CASRPGTRGKIGYTF; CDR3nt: TGTGCCAGTAGACCCGGGACCAGGGGAAAGATTGGCTACACCTTC
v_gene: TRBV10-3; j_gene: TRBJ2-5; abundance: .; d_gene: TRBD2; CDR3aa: CAISEGRGAVETQYF; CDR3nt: TGTGCCATCAGTGAAGGGCGGGGGGCCGTTGAGACCCAGTACTTC
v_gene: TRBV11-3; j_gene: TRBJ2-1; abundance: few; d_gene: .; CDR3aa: CASSSTSNEQFF; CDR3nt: TGTGCCAGCAGCTCCACATCCAATGAGCAGTTCTTC
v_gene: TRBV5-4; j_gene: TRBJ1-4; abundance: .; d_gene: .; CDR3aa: CASSFNTGVNEKLFF; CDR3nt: TGTGCCAGCAGCTTTAATACAGGAGTAAATGAAAAACTGTTTTTT
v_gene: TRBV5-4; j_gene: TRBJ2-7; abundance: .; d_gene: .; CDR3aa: CASRGRTNSYEQYF; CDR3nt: TGTGCCAGCAGGGGACGGACTAACTCCTACGAGCAGTACTTC
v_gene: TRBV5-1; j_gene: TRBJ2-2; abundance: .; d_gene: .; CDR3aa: CASSGVTGSDGELFF; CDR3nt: TGCGCCAGCAGCGGGGTTACAGGTTCGGACGGGGAGCTGTTTTTT
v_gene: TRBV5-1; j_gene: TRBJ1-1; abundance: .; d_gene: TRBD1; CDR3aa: CASSHGQGAGTEAFF; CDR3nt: TGCGCCAGCAGCCACGGACAGGGGGCAGGTACTGAAGCTTTCTTT
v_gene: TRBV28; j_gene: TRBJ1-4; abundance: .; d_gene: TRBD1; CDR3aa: CASRGLQGEGEKLFF; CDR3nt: TGTGCCAGCAGGGGATTACAGGGGGAAGGAGAAAAACTGTTTTTT
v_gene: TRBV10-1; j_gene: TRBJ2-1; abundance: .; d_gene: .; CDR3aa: CASSGSEHNEQFF; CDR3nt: TGCGCCAGCAGTGGGAGTGAACACAATGAGCAGTTCTTC
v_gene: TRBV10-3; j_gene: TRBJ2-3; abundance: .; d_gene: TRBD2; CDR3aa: CATGTSGGKSTDTQYF; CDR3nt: TGTGCCACCGGGACTAGCGGGGGGAAAAGCACAGATACGCAGTATTTT
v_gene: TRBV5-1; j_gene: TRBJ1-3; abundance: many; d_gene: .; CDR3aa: CASSFTDSGNTIYF; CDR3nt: TGCGCCAGCAGCTTTACAGACTCTGGAAACACCATATATTTT
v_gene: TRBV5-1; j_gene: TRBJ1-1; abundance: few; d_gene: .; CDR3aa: CASSSTKKRTGTEAFF; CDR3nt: TGCGCCAGCAGCTCCACCAAAAAAAGAACAGGAACTGAAGCTTTCTTT
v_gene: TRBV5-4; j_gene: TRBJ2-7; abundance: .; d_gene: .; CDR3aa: CASSLSGRQYF; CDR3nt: TGTGCCAGCAGCTTGTCCGGGAGGCAGTACTTC
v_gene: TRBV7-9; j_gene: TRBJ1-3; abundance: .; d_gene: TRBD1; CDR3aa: CASPPTGHSGNTIYF; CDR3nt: TGTGCCAGTCCTCCGACAGGGCATTCAGGAAACACCATATATTTT
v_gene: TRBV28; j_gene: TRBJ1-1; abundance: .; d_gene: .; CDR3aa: CASITEMNTEAFF; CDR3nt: TGTGCCAGCATTACAGAGATGAACACTGAAGCTTTCTTT
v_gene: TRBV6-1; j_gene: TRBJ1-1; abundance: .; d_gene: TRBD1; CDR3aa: CASVLWTGEGEAFF; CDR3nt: TGTGCCAGCGTACTTTGGACAGGGGAGGGTGAAGCTTTCTTT
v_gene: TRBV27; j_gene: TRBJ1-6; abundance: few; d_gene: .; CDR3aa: CASSLDLRSSPLHF; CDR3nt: TGTGCCAGCAGTTTAGACCTTCGGAGTTCACCCCTCCACTTT
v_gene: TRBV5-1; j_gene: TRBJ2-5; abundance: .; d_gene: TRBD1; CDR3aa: CASSLEGAGPGETQYF; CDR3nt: TGCGCCAGCAGCTTGGAGGGGGCAGGGCCAGGGGAGACCCAGTACTTC
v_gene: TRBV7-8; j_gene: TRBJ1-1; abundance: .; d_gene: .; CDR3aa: CASSFFGRERWDF; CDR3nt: TGTGCCAGCAGCTTCTTCGGTCGGGAGCGGTGGGACTTT
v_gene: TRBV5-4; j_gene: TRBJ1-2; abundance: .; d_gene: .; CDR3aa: CASSLGGEEVYGYTF; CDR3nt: TGTGCCAGCAGCTTGGGAGGCGAAGAAGTCTATGGCTACACCTTC
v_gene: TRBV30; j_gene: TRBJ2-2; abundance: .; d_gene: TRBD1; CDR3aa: CAADLGTGVTGELFF; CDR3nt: TGTGCCGCGGATCTTGGGACAGGGGTAACCGGGGAGCTGTTTTTT
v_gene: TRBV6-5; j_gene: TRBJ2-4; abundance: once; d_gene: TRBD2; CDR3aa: CASMGRGHIQYF; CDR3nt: TGTGCCAGCATGGGGAGGGGACACATTCAGTACTTC
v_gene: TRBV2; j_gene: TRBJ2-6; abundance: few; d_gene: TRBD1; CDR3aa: CASSEYGQGTGANVLTF; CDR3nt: TGTGCCAGCAGTGAATATGGACAGGGAACTGGGGCCAACGTCCTGACTTTC
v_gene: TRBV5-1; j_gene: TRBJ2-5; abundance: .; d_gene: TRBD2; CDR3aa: CASSFSGRAPRETQYF; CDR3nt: TGCGCCAGCAGCTTTAGCGGGAGGGCCCCCCGAGAGACCCAGTACTTC
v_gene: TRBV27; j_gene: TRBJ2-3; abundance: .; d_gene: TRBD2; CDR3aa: CASRGLAGNTDTQYF; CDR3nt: TGTGCCAGCCGGGGACTAGCGGGGAACACAGATACGCAGTATTTT
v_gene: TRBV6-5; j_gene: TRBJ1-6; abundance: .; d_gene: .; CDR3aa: CASGLLQGNNSPLHF; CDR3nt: TGTGCCAGCGGGTTGCTACAGGGAAATAATTCACCCCTCCACTTT
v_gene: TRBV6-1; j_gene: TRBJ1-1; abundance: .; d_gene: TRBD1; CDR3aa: CASSQDRAEGTEAFF; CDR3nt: TGTGCCAGCAGCCAGGACAGGGCGGAGGGCACTGAAGCTTTCTTT
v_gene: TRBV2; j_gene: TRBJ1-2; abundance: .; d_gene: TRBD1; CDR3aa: CASVRDRGRESGYTF; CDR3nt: TGTGCCAGCGTCCGGGACAGGGGGCGCGAGAGTGGCTACACCTTC
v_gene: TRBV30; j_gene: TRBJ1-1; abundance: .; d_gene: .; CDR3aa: CAWSGNLRSTEAFF; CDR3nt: TGTGCCTGGAGTGGTAACCTGCGTAGCACTGAAGCTTTCTTT
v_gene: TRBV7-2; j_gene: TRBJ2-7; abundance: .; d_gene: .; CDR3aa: CASSSTGFYEQYF; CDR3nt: TGTGCCAGCAGCTCCACAGGATTCTACGAGCAGTACTTC
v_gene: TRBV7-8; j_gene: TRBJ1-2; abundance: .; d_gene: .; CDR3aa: CASSLVLQMGYTF; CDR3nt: TGTGCCAGCAGCTTAGTCCTACAGATGGGCTACACCTTC
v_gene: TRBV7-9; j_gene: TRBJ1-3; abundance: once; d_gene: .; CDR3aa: CASSYTRVSTGNTIYF; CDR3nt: TGTGCCAGCAGCTACACTCGGGTGTCTACTGGAAACACCATATATTTT
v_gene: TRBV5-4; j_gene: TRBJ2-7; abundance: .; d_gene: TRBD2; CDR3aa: CASSLGLAGNSYEQYF; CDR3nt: TGTGCCAGCAGCTTGGGACTAGCGGGAAACTCCTACGAGCAGTACTTC
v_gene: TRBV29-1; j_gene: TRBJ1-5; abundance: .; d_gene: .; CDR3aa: CSVLYRYGQPQHF; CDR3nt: TGCAGCGTTCTATACAGGTACGGTCAGCCCCAGCATTTT
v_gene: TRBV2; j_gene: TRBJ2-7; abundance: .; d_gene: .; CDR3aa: CASREEWGGDEQYF; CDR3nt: TGTGCCAGCAGAGAGGAGTGGGGAGGAGACGAGCAGTACTTC